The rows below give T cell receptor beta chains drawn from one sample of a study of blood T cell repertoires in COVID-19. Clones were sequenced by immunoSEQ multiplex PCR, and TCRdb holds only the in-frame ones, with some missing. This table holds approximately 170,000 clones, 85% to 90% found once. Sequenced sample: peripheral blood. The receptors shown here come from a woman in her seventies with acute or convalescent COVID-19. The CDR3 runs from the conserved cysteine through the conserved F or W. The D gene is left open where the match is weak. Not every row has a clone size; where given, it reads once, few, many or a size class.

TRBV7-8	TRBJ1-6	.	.	TGTGCCAGCAGCTTGACCCACAGGGACGCACCCCTCCACTTT	CASSLTHRDAPLHF
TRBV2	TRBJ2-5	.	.	TGTGCCAGCAGATACCCGGGACAAGGGGAGACCCAGTACTTC	CASRYPGQGETQYF
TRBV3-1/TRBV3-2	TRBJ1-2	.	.	TGTGCCAGCAGCCAGAAGAGCTATGGCTACACCTTC	CASSQKSYGYTF
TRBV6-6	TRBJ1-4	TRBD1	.	TGTGCCAGCAGTTACCTGCCTGGGACAGGAGAAAAACTGTTTTTT	CASSYLPGTGEKLFF
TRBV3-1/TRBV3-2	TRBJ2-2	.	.	TGTGCCAGCAGACGGTATAACACCGGGGAGCTGTTTTTT	CASRRYNTGELFF
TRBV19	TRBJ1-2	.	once	TGTGCCAGCGGGCTCCGGGGGGCTCGGTATGGCTACACCTTC	CASGLRGARYGYTF
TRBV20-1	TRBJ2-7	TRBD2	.	TGCAGTGCTAGTGGGCTAGCGGGAGGGCCGCGTTACGAGCAGTACTTC	CSASGLAGGPRYEQYF
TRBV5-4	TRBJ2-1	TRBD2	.	TGTGCCAGCAGCTTTTCTCGTACTAGCGGCAACAATGAGCAGTTCTTC	CASSFSRTSGNNEQFF
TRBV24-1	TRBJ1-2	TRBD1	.	TGTGCCACCAGTGAGAGGACAGGGCAAGGCTACACCTTC	CATSERTGQGYTF
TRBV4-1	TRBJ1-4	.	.	TGCGCCAGCAGCCAACAGGGGACTAATGAAAAACTGTTTTTT	CASSQQGTNEKLFF
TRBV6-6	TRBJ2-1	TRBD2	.	TGTGCCAGCAGCTCCGATGCCTACTGGGGACTAGCGGCTTCAAGCTCCTACAATGAGCAGTTCTTC	CASSSDAYWGLAASSSYNEQFF
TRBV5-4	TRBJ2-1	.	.	TGTGCCAGCAGCTCGGGCCTAGAGACAGACTACAATGAGCAGTTCTTC	CASSSGLETDYNEQFF
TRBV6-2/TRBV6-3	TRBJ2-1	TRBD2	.	TGTGCCAGCAGTTACTCGCGAAGCGGGGGGGCCGGTGAGCAGTTCTTC	CASSYSRSGGAGEQFF
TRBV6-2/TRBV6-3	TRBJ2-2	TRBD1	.	TGTGCCAGCAGCCCAGGGGGCACCGGGGAGCTGTTTTTT	CASSPGGTGELFF
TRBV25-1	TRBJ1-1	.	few	TGTGCCGGTCCTTATCAGGGCGTCACTGAAGCTTTCTTT	CAGPYQGVTEAFF
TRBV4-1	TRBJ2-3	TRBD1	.	TGCGCCAGCAGCCAAGCCACAGGGGTGGGCACAGATACGCAGTATTTT	CASSQATGVGTDTQYF
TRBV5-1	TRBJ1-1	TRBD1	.	TGCGCCAGCCAACAGGGGCTTGTAACTGAAGCTTTCTTT	CASQQGLVTEAFF
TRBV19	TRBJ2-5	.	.	TGTGCCAGTAGGACAGACAGTCAAGAGACCCAGTACTTC	CASRTDSQETQYF
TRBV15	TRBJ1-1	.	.	TGTGCCACCAGCGACGTAGGGGGAAAGGGGGAAGCTTTCTTT	CATSDVGGKGEAFF
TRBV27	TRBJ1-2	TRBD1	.	TGTGCCAGCAGCGAACTGACAGGGAATGGCTACACCTTC	CASSELTGNGYTF
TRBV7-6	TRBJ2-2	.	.	TGTGCCAGCAGCACACAACAGGGTCTCGGGGAGCTGTTTTTT	CASSTQQGLGELFF
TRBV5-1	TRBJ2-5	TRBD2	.	TGCGCCAGCAGCTTGGGGGGACTAGCGGGGAGCCAAGAGACCCAGTACTTC	CASSLGGLAGSQETQYF
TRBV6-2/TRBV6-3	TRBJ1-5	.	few	TGTGCCAGCAGCCGAGGACAAACCTATCAGCCCCAGCATTTT	CASSRGQTYQPQHF
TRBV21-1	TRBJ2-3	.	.	TGTGCCAGCAGCAAAACAGAGCGGGAGACCACAGATACGCAGTATTTT	CASSKTERETTDTQYF
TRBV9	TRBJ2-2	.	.	TGTGCCAGCAGCGACTATAACACCGGGGAGCTGTTTTTT	CASSDYNTGELFF
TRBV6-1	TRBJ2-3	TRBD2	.	TGTGCCAGCAGTGAAGGGTCGGGGGGTCAGGATACGCAGTATTTT	CASSEGSGGQDTQYF